This T cell receptor beta chain originates from a study of T cell responses to AZD1222 COVID-19 vaccine. Study-level findings and limits: Once two AZD1222 doses were given, Spike-specific TCR breadth and depth went up.

This clone was recorded once. The target antigen is unknown. This CDR3 contains 12 residues. V was cut by 6 bases and J by 1 base, with 7 bases left in between. Germline V gives CDR1 DFQATT, CDR2 SNEGSKA (reference sequence). The protocol was immunoSEQ multiplex PCR, while the TCRdb copy is restricted to in-frame clones and leaves out a portion. The sample includes approximately 110,000 clones, 75% to 90% of them seen just once. Material: peripheral blood, obtained on day 0 of AZD1222 vaccination. The chain is built from TRBV20-1 and TRBJ2-1; D uncertain. This TCR came from an adult in good health. The CDR3, as DNA: TGCAGTGCCAGTAGATCCTACAATGAGCAGTTCTTC. Protein product: CSASRSYNEQFF.